A single sample is the source of the 13 T cell receptor beta chains below, sequenced in a study of blood T cell repertoires in COVID-19. Sequencing used immunoSEQ multiplex PCR; TCRdb keeps in-frame clones, though not all of them. The table shows around 300,000 clones, with 70% to 90% occurring only once. The sample consisted of PBMCs or T cells enriched from blood (not recorded which). These TCRs come from a woman aged 40 to 50 who had recovered from COVID-19.

The chain uses TRBV4-2 and TRBJ2-1, with 14 bases lining up with TRBD2. This CDR3 has 16 residues. CDR1 is LGHNA and CDR2 is YNFKEQ in the germline V gene. Trimming cost V 2 bases and J 7 bases; bases outside gene matches: 4. The CDR3 here is CASSQMGTSGSNEQFF. The CDR3 DNA is TGTGCCAGCAGCCAAATGGGGACTAGCGGGAGTAATGAGCAGTTCTTC.

V gene TRBV19 combines with J gene TRBJ2-2; 7 bases align to TRBD2. CDR1 LNHDA and CDR2 SQIVND come from the germline V gene (reference sequence). CDR3 size: 15 residues. Losses at the gene ends were 3 bases for V and 4 bases for J; bases not matched to a gene: 5. For the CDR3, the DNA is TGTGCCAGTAGTATTACCGGCGGGGGCACCGGGGAGCTGTTTTTT. Residues: CASSITGGGTGELFF.

The table lists this clone with a count of one. The chain combines TRBV7-2 with TRBJ2-7; the match to TRBD2 covers 16 bases. Per germline, CDR1 SGHTA and CDR2 FQGNSA. The CDR3 runs to 15 residues. The V and J ends lost 5 bases and 7 bases, in that order; junction bases with no gene match: 5. DNA for the CDR3: TGTGCCAGCAGCCTGGGACTAGCGGGAGGGGGGGAGCAGTACTTC. Translated: CASSLGLAGGGEQYF.

Concerning this clone itself: This clone may be a read error of a much larger clone one base away. This rearrangement joins TRBV7-9 to TRBJ2-6; a weak D match, TRBD2 (7 bases). This CDR3 is built from 16 residues. Germline CDR1 and CDR2: SEHNR and FQNEAQ (reference sequence). Between the trimmed V and J ends, which lost 0 bases and 2 bases, there was a span of 8 bases. CDR3 loop: CASSLAGGPGANVLTF. The CDR3 DNA reads as TGTGCCAGCAGCTTAGCGGGGGGGCCTGGGGCCAACGTCCTGACTTTC.

This clone was seen once. This chain joins TRBV7-9 and TRBJ1-4; tentative D call: TRBD1 (5 bases). CDR1 is SEHNR, CDR2 FQNEAQ, per germline (reference sequence). The V and J ends lost 5 bases and 6 bases respectively, with 16 bases between them. The CDR3 contains 15 residues. CDR3 in DNA: TGTGCCAGCAGCACCCGCGGAGGAGGGGATGAAAAACTGTTTTTT. Amino acids: CASSTRGGGDEKLFF.

The V gene is TRBV10-3, the J gene TRBJ2-2; TRBD2 matches at 8 bases. Germline V lookup: CDR1 ENHRY, CDR2 SYGVKD. The CDR3 length is 15 residues. J was trimmed by 4 bases and V by 6 bases; bases with no gene match: 7. The CDR3: CAIRPGTRVTGELFF. The CDR3 DNA reads as TGTGCCATCAGGCCCGGGACTAGGGTCACCGGGGAGCTGTTTTTT.

The V and J genes are TRBV5-8 and TRBJ2-2; weak D call: TRBD1 (5 bases). Trimming took off 2 bases at V and 0 bases at J, with 11 bases between the two ends. CDR1 and CDR2 from the germline V gene are SGHTS and YDEGEE. CDR3 size: 16 residues. The chain's CDR3 is CASSFYRRSNTGELFF. CDR3 bases: TGTGCCAGCAGCTTTTACAGGAGATCGAACACCGGGGAGCTGTTTTTT.

This rearrangement joins TRBV16 to TRBJ1-1; D is ambiguous. V lost 0 bases and J lost 1, with 9 bases in between. The CDR3 consists of 15 residues. Germline loops: CDR1 KGHSY, CDR2 FQNENV. CDR3 sequence reads: CASSQSVPRNTEAFF. The CDR3 bases are TGTGCCAGCAGCCAATCGGTACCGCGGAACACTGAAGCTTTCTTT.

The CDR3 nucleotides read TGTGCCAGCAGTGAGGGGCCTAGGAATGTGTTCAAGACCCAGTACTTC. Amino acids: CASSEGPRNVFKTQYF. The chain links TRBV2 to TRBJ2-5, with D perhaps TRBD1 (5 bases). This CDR3 region has 16 residues. Germline V gene lookup returns CDR1 SNHLY and CDR2 FYNNEI. Trimming left V 3 bases short and J 6 bases short, with 20 bases between.

The chain joins TRBV2 to TRBJ1-3; tentative D call: TRBD1 (5 bases). The V end was cut by 4 bases, the J end by 3 bases, with 10 bases between. Germline CDR1 and CDR2: SNHLY and FYNNEI. The CDR3 has 14 residues. Here the CDR3 DNA reads TGTGCCAGCAGTGTTACAGGCTTTGGAAACACCATATATTTT. As protein: CASSVTGFGNTIYF.

The chain combines TRBV29-1 with TRBJ2-1; 14 bases agree with TRBD2. With V trimmed by 7 bases and J by 7 bases, 3 bases remained unmatched. CDR1 is SQVTM, CDR2 ANQGSEA, per germline. The CDR3 is made up of 13 amino acids. Written as DNA, the CDR3 is TGCAGCGGCCGACTAGCGGGAGGGAATGAGCAGTTCTTC. Its protein product is CSGRLAGGNEQFF.

This chain connects TRBV18 to TRBJ2-1; 8 bases line up with TRBD1. CDR1 is KGHSH, CDR2 LQKENI, per germline. J gave up 2 bases and V 4 bases, and 7 bases lay outside the gene matches. This CDR3 contains 16 residues. CDR3 sequence: CASSLLDRVAYNEQFF. The CDR3 DNA reads as TGTGCCAGCTCACTACTGGACAGGGTGGCCTACAATGAGCAGTTCTTC.

The V and J genes are TRBV21-1 and TRBJ2-7; TRBD2 is the table's D call, not checked against the DNA. TRBV21-1 is marked as a pseudogene. The CDR3 totals 13 residues. CDR3 loop: CASSKGESYEQYF. The CDR3 region has the DNA TGTGCCAGCAGCAAAGGGGAGAGCTACGAGCAGTACTTC.